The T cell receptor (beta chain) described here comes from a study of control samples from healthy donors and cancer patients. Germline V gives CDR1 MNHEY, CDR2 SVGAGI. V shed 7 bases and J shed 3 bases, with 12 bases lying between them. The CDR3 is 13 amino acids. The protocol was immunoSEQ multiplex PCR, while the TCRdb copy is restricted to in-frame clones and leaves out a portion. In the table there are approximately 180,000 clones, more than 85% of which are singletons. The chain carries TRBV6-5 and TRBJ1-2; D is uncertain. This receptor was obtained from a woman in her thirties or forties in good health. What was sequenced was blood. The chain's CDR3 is CASTPEIYYGYTF. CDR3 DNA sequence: TGTGCCAGCACTCCGGAGATTTACTATGGCTACACCTTC.